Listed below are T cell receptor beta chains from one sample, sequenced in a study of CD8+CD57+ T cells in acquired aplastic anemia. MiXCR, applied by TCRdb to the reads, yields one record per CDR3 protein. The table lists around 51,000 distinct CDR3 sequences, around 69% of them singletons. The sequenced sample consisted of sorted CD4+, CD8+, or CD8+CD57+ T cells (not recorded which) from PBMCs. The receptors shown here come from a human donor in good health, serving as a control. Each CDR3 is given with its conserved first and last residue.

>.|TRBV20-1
CSASPEETQYF
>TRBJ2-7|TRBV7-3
CASSSHLSSYEQYF
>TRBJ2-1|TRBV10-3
CAILAGGGNEQFF
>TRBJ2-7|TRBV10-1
CASSAGNSYEQYF
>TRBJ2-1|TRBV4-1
CASSQERLAGAYEQFF
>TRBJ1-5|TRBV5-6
CASSPGTGGYGQPQHF
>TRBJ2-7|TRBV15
CATSRDRLRIYEQYF
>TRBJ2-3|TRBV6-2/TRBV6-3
CASRIRSTDTQYF
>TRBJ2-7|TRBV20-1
CSARGSVGKDEQYF
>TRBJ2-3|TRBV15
CATSREKANTDTQYF
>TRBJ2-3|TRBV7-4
CASSLGTSGATDTQYF
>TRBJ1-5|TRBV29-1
CSAGQENQPQHF